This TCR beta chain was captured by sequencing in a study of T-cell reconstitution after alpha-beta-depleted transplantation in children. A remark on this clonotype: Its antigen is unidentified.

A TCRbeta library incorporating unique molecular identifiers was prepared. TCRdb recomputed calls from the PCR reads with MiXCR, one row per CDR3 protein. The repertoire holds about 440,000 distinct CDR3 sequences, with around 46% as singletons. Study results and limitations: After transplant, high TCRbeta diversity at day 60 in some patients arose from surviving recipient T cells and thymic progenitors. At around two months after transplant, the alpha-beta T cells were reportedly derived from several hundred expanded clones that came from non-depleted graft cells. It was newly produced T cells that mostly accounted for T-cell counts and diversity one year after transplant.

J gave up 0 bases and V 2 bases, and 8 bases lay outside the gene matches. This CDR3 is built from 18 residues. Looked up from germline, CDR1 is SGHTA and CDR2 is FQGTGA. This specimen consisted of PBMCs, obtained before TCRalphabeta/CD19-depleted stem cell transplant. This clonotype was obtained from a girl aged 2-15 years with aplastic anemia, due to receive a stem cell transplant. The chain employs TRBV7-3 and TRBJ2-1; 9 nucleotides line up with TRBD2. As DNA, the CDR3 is TGTGCCAGCAGCTTACTTCTAGCGGGGTCTCCCTCCTACAATGAGCAGTTCTTC. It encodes CASSLLLAGSPSYNEQFF.